The subject of this entry is one TCR beta chain. There is no known antigen for this receptor. Per-base quality was not reported, and no clone a single base away is much larger than it. The TCR beta CDR3 regions were amplified from RNA transcripts. A first-round RT-PCR of the TCR CDR3 used the HTBI primer set with the Qiagen OneStep RT-PCR kit. A second multiplex PCR round built the libraries, followed by size selection and purification. Libraries were sequenced paired-end with 100 bp reads on an Illumina HiSeq2000. In the paper's pipeline: SOAPnuke was used to process the raw data, with reads discarded if the reads contained adapters or uncalled bases, had a mean Phred below 15, or lacked an exact constant-primer or identifier match. High-quality paired reads were merged with COPE v1.2.5, and unique nucleotide sequences were defined as clonotypes. MiTCR v1.1 was used to align the clonotypes against IMGT TRBV, TRBD and TRBJ reference segments. Only V-J combinations with frequency above 0.0001, covering 98% to 99.2% of repertoires, were analysed. A TCS score was defined as the ratio of F50 (clonal expansion) to E x V (chaos), with BLOSUM62-based TCRdist applied between CDR3 peptides within each V-J. Welch's t-statistics and random forest reduced 450 to 600 V-J features to 10 to 15, which were used in a naive Bayes classifier (R e1071). The similarity between thyroid and blood repertoires was quantified using the Morisita-Horn index. TCRdb reprocessing: public reads trimmed at Q25 with fastp, clones called with MiXCR, in-frame beta chains kept. Each record represents a unique CDR3 protein, reported with the most common genes and DNA among its rows. The V and J calls come from TCRdb's annotation, not from the publication. The sample table shows more than 55,000 distinct CDR3 sequences, and about 50% are seen once. About 3.6% of the sample goes to the ten largest clones.

This specimen comes from a study of T cells in Graves' hyperthyroidism and ophthalmopathy (dated by TCRdb to the late 2010s). At the level of the whole study: Peripheral blood was sampled at the time of initial diagnosis, prior to any treatment. To identify TCR V-J signatures that set the groups apart, the researchers used a discovery cohort of roughly 100 patients, made up of under 50 with Graves' ophthalmopathy and about 59 with stable Graves' hyperthyroidism. Prospective prediction of ophthalmopathy was tested in an independent validation cohort consisting of about 19 hyperthyroidism patients and 15 or so patients who later progressed to ophthalmopathy. The approximately 90 discovery patients were divided at random into training and test sets in a 7:3 ratio. In about 6 Graves' hyperthyroidism patients, the study also compared T-cell repertoires from thyroid tissue with T-cell repertoires from blood. Following sampling, methimazole starting at 30 mg daily was given to hyperthyroidism patients, and high-dose intravenous methylprednisolone was given to ophthalmopathy patients. According to the paper, TCR Vbeta CDR3 sequencing was carried out on over 130 peripheral blood samples, which came from more than 40 ophthalmopathy, 75 or so hyperthyroidism and approximately 17 progressor patients. Broader findings and caveats from the paper: A 13 V-J signature model separated ophthalmopathy from stable hyperthyroidism, with 87.88% sensitivity and 81% to 83% specificity in cross-validation and 80%/75% in testing. No statistical method was used to fix the sample size in advance, and group allocation was not hidden from the investigators. During validation, the model predicted progression to ophthalmopathy a median of around 6 months ahead of onset, with almost 71% sensitivity and about 72% specificity. Blood samples also contained most of the expanded thyroid clonotypes (frequency above 0.001), which suggests that blood repertoires may reflect thyroid immune responses.

Ophthalmopathy patients had moderately to severely active disease, Clinical Activity Score of at least 3, NOSPECS grade of at least 4, and duration under 3 months. Patients with uncontrolled infections, other autoimmune diseases, pregnancy or lactation were excluded. Diagnoses were based on clinical symptoms, serum thyroxine and TRAb, thyroid ultrasound and orbital computed tomography. PBMCs were separated from over 9 ml of fresh peripheral blood using Ficoll-Paque density gradient centrifugation. Total RNA was extracted with Trizol reagent, and quality was checked on an Agilent 2100 Bioanalyzer. Based on the germline V gene (reference sequence), the CDR1 and CDR2 sequences are LNHNV and YYDKDF. The CDR3 numbers 15 residues from cysteine through phenylalanine. The CDR3 DNA has 45 bases and is translated from base 1.

This clonotype was sampled from a woman aged 60-75 years with Graves' ophthalmopathy. Sequencing used blood. This chain joins TRBV15 to TRBJ1-2, with the identity of the D gene unclear. The DNA sequence follows: TGTGCGACCGGCAGAGATCGCGCTACCCGGACTGGTTACACCTTC. Its protein reads: CATGRDRATRTGYTF.